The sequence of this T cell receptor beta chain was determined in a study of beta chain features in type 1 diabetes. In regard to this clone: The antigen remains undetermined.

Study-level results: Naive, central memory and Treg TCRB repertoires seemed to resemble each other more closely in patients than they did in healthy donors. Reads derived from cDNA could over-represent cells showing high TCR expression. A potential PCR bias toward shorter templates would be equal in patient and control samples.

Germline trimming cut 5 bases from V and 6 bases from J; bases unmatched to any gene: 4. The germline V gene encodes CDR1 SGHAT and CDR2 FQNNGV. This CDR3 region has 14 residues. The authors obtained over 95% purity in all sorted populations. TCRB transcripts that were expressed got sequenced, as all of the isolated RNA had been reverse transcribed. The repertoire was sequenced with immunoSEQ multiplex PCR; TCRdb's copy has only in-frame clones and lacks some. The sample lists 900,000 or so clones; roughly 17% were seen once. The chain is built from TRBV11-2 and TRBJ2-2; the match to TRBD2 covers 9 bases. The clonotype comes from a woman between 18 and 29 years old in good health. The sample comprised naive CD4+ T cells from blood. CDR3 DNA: TGTGCCAGCAGCACTAGGACTAGCGCCGGGGAGCTGTTTTTT. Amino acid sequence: CASSTRTSAGELFF.